These 2 T cell receptor beta chains came from one sample sequenced in a study of OX40 agonist ivuxolimab in advanced cancers. Assay: immunoSEQ multiplex PCR; the TCRdb copy retains only in-frame clones and omits some. Of 30,000 to 35,000 clones listed, about four fifths are singletons. Specimen: CD4+ or CD8+ T cells sorted from blood, collected in a trial of the OX40 agonist ivuxolimab. The source is an adult with an advanced solid tumor such as melanoma, head and neck, liver or kidney cancer.

This chain links TRBV10-3 with TRBJ2-1, with 9 positions matching TRBD2. CDR1 and CDR2 (germline): ENHRY, SYGVKD. The CDR3 extends over 15 amino acids. The junction had 10 bases not matched to a gene; V was cut back by 6 bases and J by 7 bases. The DNA for the CDR3 is TGTGCCATCAGGAATAGCGGGGGTGCACGGAATGAGCAGTTCTTC. Its translation is CAIRNSGGARNEQFF.

The gene calls are TRBV2 and TRBJ2-3, with TRBD2 identical over 15 bases. Germline assignment: CDR1 SNHLY and CDR2 FYNNEI. V was clipped by 5 bases and J by 0 bases; unmatched bases: 12. This CDR3 comprises 20 residues. Written as DNA, the CDR3 is TGTGCCAGCAGTCATCCGGGACTAGCGGGAGGCAAGTCTAGCACAGATACGCAGTATTTT. Its protein product is CASSHPGLAGGKSSTDTQYF.